Detailed here is one TCR beta chain. Its antigen is not known. This record belongs to a study of OX40 agonist ivuxolimab in advanced cancers. Study in general: Clinicians treated patients with ivuxolimab, an agonistic anti-OX40 (CD134) antibody. Aged roughly 23 to 79 with a mean of approximately 57 years, they were about 78% male.

This CDR3 is 14 amino acids long. V lost 6 bases and J 0 bases, leaving 8 bases between the germline ends. The germline V gene encodes CDR1 LNHDA and CDR2 SQIVND (reference sequence). Whole-study findings and limits: Expanded clones were, on average, more numerous in CD8+ T cells than in CD4+.

The protocol was immunoSEQ multiplex PCR, while the TCRdb copy is restricted to in-frame clones and leaves out a portion. The sample has about 48,000 clones; 65% to 85% are singletons. The chain has TRBV19 and TRBJ2-2; weak D call: TRBD1 (6 bases). The sample in question was CD4+ or CD8+ T cells sorted from blood, obtained in a trial of the OX40 agonist ivuxolimab. The source of this sequence is an adult with an advanced solid tumor such as melanoma, head and neck, liver or kidney cancer. For the CDR3, the DNA is TGTGCCAGTAGGGGACAAACGAACACCGGGGAGCTGTTTTTT. This codes for CASRGQTNTGELFF.